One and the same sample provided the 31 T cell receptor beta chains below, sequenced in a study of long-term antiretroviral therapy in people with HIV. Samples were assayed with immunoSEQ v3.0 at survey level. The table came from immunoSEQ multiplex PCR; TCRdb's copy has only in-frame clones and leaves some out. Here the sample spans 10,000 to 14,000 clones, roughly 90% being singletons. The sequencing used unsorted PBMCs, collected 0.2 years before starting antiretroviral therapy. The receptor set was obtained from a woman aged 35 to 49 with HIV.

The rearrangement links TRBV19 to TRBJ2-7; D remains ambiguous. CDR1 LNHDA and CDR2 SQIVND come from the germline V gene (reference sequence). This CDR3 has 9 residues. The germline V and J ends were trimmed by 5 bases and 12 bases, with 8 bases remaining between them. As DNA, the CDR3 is TGTGCCAGTAGTCCGTATCGGTACTTC. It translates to CASSPYRYF.

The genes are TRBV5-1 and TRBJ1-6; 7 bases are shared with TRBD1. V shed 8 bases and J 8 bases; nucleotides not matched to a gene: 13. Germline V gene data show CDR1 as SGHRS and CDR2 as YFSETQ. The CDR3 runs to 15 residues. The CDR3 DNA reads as TGCGCCAGTTCCGAGGGGGCAGGAGTTGATTCACCCCTCCACTTT. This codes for CASSEGAGVDSPLHF.

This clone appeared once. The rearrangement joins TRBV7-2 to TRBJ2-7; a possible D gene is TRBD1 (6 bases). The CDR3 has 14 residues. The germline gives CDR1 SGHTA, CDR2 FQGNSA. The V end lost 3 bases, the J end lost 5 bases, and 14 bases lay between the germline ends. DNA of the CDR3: TGTGCCAGCAGCTTGGACAGTTCTTTAGACGAGCAGTACTTC. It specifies CASSLDSSLDEQYF.

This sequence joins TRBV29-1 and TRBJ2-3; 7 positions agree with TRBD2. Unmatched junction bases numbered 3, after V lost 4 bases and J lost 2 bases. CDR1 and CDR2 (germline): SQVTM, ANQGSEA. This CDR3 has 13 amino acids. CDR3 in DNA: TGCAGCGTTGTGGGAGGGTTCACAGATACGCAGTATTTT. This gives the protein CSVVGGFTDTQYF.

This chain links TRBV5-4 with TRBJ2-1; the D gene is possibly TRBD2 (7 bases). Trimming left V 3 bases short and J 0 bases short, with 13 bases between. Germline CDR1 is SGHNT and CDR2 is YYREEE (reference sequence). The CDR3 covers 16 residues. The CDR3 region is CASSSPAGASYNEQFF. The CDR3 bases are TGTGCCAGCAGCTCCCCTGCGGGGGCCTCCTACAATGAGCAGTTCTTC.

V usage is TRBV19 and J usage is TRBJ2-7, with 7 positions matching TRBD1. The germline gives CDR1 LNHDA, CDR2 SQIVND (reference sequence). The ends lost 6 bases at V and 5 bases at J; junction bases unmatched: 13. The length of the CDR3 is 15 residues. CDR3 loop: CASSTQGVGAHEQYF. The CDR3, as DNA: TGTGCCAGTAGCACCCAGGGGGTAGGGGCCCACGAGCAGTACTTC.

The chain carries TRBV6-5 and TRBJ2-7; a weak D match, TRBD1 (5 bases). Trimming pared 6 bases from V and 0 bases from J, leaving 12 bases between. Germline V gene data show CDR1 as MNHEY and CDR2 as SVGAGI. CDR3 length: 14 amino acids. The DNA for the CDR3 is TGTGCCAGCAGCCGTAACAGGTTCTCCTACGAGCAGTACTTC. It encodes CASSRNRFSYEQYF.

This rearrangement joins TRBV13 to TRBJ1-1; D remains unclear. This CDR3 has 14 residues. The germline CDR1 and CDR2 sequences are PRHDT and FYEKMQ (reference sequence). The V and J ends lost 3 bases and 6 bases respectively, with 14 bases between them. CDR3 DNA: TGTGCCAGCAGCTTTCTCCTGAGTAAGGCTGAAGCTTTCTTT. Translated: CASSFLLSKAEAFF. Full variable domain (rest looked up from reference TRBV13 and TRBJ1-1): AAGVIQSPRHLIKEKRETATLKCYPIPRHDTVYWYQQGPGQDPQFLISFYEKMQSDKGSIPDRFSAQQFSDYHSELNMSSLELGDSALYFCASSFLLSKAEAFFGQGTRLTVV.

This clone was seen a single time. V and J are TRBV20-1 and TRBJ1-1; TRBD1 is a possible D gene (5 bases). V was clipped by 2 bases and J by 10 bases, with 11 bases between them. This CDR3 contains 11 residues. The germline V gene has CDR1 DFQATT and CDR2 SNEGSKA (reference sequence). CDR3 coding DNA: TGCAGTGCTAGACCTGCTGGGACAGCTTTCTTT. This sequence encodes CSARPAGTAFF.

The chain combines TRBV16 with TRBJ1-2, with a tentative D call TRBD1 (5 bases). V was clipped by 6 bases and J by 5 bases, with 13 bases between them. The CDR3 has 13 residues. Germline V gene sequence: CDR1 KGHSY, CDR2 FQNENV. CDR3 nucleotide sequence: TGTGCCAGCAGTCCTGACAGTGCTTATGGCTACACCTTC. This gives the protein CASSPDSAYGYTF.

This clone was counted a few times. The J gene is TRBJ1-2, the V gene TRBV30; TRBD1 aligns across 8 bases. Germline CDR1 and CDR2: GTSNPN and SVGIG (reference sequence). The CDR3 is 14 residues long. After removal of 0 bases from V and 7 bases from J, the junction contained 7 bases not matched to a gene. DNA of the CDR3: TGTGCCTGGAGTGTACAAGGGACAGGCTCTGGCTACACCTTC. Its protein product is CAWSVQGTGSGYTF.

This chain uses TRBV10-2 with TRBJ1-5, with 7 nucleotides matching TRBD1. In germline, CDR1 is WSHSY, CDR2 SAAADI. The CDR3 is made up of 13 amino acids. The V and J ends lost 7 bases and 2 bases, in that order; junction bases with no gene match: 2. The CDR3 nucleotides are TGCGCCAGCACTGGACAGGGCAATCAGCCCCAGCATTTT. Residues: CASTGQGNQPQHF.

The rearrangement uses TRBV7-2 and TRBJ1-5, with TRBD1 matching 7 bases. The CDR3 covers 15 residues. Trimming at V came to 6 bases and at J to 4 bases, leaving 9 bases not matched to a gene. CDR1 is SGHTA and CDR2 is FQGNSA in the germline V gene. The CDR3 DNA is TGTGCCAGCAGGAGGTCGACAGGGATAAATCAGCCCCAGCATTTT. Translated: CASRRSTGINQPQHF.

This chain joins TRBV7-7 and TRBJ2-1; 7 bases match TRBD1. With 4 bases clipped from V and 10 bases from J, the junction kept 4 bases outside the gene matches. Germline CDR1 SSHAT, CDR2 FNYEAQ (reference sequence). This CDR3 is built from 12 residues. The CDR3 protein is CASSSTGLEQFF. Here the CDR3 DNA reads TGTGCCAGCAGCTCGACAGGGTTAGAGCAGTTCTTC.

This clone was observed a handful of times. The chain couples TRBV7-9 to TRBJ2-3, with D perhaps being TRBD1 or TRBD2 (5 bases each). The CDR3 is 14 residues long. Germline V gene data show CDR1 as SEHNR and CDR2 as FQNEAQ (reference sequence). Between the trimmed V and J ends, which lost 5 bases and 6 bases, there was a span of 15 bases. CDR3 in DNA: TGTGCCAGCAGCCCTCCTGTGGGGGTGGATACGCAGTATTTT. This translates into CASSPPVGVDTQYF.

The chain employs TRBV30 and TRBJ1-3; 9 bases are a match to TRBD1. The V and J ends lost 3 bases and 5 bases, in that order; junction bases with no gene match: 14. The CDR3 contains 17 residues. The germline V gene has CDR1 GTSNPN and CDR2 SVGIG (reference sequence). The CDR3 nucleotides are TGTGCCTGGAGCGCCCGCATAGACAGGGGGTCTCGAAACACCATATATTTT. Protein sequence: CAWSARIDRGSRNTIYF.

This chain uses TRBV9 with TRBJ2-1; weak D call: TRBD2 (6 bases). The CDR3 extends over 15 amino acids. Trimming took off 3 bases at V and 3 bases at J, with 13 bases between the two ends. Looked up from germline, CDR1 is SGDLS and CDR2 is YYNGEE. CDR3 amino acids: CASSARDSVYNEQFF. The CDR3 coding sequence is TGTGCCAGCAGCGCCCGGGACTCCGTCTACAATGAGCAGTTCTTC.

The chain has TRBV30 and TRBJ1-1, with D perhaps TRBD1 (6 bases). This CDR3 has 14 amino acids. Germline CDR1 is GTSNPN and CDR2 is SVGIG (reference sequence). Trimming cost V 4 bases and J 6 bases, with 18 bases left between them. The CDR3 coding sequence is TGTGCCTGGACCGGGGGACAATCACTATCTGAAGCTTTCTTT. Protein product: CAWTGGQSLSEAFF.

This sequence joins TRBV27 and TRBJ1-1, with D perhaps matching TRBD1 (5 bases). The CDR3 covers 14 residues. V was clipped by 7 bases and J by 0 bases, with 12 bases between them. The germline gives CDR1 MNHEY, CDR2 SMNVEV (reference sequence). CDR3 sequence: CASNSADMNTEAFF. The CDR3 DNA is TGTGCCAGCAACTCCGCGGACATGAACACTGAAGCTTTCTTT.

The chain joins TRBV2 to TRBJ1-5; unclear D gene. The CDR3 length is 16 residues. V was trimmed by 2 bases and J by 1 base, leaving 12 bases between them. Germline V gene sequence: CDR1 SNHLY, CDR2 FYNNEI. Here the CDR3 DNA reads TGTGCCAGCAGTGAAAGATCGGGAGGGAGCAATCAGCCCCAGCATTTT. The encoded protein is CASSERSGGSNQPQHF.

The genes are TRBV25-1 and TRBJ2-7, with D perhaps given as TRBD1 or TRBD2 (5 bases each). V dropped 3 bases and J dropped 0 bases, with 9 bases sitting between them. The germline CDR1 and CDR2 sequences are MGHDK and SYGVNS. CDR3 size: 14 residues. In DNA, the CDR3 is TGTGCCAGCAGTGAGTGGGGACCCTCCTACGAGCAGTACTTC. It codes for CASSEWGPSYEQYF.

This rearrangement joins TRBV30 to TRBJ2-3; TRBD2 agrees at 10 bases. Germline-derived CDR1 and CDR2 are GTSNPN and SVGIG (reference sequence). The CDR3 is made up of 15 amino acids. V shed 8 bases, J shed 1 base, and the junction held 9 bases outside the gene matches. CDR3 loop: CAGTLAGVGTDTQYF. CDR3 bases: TGTGCCGGAACTCTAGCGGGGGTTGGCACAGATACGCAGTATTTT.

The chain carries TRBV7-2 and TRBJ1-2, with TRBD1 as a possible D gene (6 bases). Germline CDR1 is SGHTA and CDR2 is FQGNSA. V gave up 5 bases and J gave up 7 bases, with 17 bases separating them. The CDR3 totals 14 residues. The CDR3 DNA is TGTGCCAGCAGCATGAATTGGGGGCGAGCTGGCTACACCTTC. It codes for CASSMNWGRAGYTF.

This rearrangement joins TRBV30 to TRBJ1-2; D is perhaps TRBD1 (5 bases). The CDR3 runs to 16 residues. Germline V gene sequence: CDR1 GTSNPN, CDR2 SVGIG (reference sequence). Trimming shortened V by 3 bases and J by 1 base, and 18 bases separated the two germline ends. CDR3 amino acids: CAWRVKGRRLNYGYTF. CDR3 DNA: TGTGCCTGGAGGGTAAAGGGACGGCGTCTTAACTATGGCTACACCTTC.

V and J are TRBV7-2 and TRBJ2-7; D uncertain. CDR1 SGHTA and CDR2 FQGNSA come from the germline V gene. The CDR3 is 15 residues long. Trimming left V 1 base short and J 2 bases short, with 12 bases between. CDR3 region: CASSLGTTNPYEQYF. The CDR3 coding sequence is TGTGCCAGCAGCTTAGGGACGACAAACCCCTACGAGCAGTACTTC.

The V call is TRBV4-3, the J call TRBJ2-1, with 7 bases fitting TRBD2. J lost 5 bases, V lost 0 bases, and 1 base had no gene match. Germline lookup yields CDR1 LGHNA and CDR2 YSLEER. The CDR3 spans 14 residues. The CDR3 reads CASSQDAGDNEQFF. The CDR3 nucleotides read TGCGCCAGCAGCCAAGACGCGGGAGACAATGAGCAGTTCTTC.

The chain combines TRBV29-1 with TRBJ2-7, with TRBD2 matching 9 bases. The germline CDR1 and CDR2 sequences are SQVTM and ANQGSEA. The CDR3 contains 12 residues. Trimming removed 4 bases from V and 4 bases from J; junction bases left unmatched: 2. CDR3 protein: CSVAAGGYEQYF. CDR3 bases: TGCAGCGTTGCCGCGGGGGGGTACGAGCAGTACTTC.

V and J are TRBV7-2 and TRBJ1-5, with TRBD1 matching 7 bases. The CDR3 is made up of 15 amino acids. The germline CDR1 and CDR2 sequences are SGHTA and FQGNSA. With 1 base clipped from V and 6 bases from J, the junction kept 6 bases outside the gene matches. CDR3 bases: TGTGCCAGCAGCTTAGTAGGGGGCGGGGGTCAGCCCCAGCATTTT. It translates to CASSLVGGGGQPQHF.

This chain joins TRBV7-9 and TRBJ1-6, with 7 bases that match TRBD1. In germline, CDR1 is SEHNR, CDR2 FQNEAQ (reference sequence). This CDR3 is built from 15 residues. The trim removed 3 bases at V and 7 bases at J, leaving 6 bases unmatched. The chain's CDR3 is CASSLTGNGNSPLHF. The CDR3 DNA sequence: TGTGCCAGCAGCTTGACAGGGAACGGGAATTCACCCCTCCACTTT.

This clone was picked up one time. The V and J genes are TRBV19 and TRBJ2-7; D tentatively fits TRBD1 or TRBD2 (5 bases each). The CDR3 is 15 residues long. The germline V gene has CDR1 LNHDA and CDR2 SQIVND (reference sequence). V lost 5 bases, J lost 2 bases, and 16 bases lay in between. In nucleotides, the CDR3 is TGTGCCAGTAGTTTCGCCGGGACGGTTACCTACGAGCAGTACTTC. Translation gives CASSFAGTVTYEQYF.

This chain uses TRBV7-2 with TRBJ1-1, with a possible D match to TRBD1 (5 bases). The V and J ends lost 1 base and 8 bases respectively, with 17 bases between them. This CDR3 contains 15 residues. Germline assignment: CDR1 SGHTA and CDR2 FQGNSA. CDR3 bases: TGTGCCAGCAGCTTAGGGTCCGGGACCCCGATGGAAGCTTTCTTT. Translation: CASSLGSGTPMEAFF.